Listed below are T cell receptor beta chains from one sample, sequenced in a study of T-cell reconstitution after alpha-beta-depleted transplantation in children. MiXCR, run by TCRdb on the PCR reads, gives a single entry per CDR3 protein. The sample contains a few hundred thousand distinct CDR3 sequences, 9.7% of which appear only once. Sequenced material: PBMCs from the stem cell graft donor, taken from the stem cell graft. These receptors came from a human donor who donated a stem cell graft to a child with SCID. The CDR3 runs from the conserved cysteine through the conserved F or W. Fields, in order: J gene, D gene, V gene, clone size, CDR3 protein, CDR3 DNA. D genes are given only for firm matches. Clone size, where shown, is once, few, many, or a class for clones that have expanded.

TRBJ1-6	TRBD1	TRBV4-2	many	CASSQTGWDSYNSPLHF	TGTGCCAGCAGCCAGACAGGGTGGGACTCCTATAATTCACCCCTCCACTTT
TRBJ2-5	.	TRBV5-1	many	CASSRGDGHPTQETQYF	TGCGCCAGCAGCCGTGGAGATGGACACCCTACCCAAGAGACCCAGTACTTC
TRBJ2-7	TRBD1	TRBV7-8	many	CASSSWTGDYEQYF	TGTGCCAGCAGCTCGTGGACAGGGGACTACGAGCAGTACTTC
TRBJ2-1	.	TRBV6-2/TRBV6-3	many	CASSYSPYNEQFF	TGTGCCAGCAGTTACTCTCCCTACAATGAGCAGTTCTTC
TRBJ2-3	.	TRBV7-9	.	CASSRDSTGDTQYF	TGTGCCAGCAGCCGCGATTCGACGGGGGATACGCAGTATTTT
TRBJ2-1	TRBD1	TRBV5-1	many	CASSLTAGGNEQFF	TGCGCCAGCAGCTTAACGGCAGGGGGCAATGAGCAGTTCTTC
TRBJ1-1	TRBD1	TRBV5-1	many	CASSTQGRDTEAFF	TGCGCCAGCAGCACACAGGGGAGGGACACTGAAGCTTTCTTT
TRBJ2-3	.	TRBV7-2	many	CASSLRRASTDTQYF	TGTGCCAGCAGCTTAAGGAGGGCGAGCACAGATACGCAGTATTTT
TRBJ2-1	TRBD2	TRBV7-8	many	CASSLGLANEQFF	TGTGCCAGCAGCTTAGGACTAGCCAATGAGCAGTTCTTC
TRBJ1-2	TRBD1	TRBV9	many	CASSVGRGREFGYTF	TGTGCCAGCAGCGTAGGAAGGGGGCGCGAATTTGGCTACACCTTC
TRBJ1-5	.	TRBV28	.	CASSSPRVWRNQPQHF	TGTGCCAGCAGTTCCCCTAGGGTCTGGCGCAATCAGCCCCAGCATTTT
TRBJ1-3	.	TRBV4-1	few	CASSQTGPAGNTIYF	TGCGCCAGCAGCCAAACAGGGCCAGCTGGAAACACCATATATTTT
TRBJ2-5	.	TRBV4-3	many	CASSQDRRAREETQYF	TGCGCCAGCAGCCAAGATCGTCGGGCCAGGGAAGAGACCCAGTACTTC
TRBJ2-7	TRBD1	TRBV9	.	CASSAYAGQGVEQYF	TGTGCCAGCAGCGCATACGCTGGGCAGGGGGTCGAGCAGTACTTC
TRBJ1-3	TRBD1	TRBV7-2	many	CASSSTQGFSGNTIYF	TGTGCCAGCAGCTCAACACAGGGGTTCTCTGGAAACACCATATATTTT
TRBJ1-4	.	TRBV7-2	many	CASSPGPNEKLFF	TGTGCCAGCAGCCCGGGACCTAATGAAAAACTGTTTTTT
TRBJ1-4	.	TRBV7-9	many	CASSLLNEKLFF	TGTGCCAGCAGCTTACTAAATGAAAAACTGTTTTTT
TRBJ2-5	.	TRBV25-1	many	CASSDWMRGQETQYF	TGTGCCAGCAGTGACTGGATGCGGGGACAAGAGACCCAGTACTTC
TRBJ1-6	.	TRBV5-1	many	CASSLSGYGAPLHF	TGCGCCAGCAGCTTGAGTGGGTATGGTGCTCCCCTCCACTTT
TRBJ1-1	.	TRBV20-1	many	CSARPSLNTEAFF	TGCAGTGCTAGACCCAGCTTGAACACTGAAGCTTTCTTT
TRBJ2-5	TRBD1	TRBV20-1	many	CSATDRVQETQYF	TGCAGTGCCACCGACAGGGTCCAAGAGACCCAGTACTTC
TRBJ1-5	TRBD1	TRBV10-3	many	CAISERGQGYQPQHF	TGTGCCATCAGTGAGAGGGGACAGGGTTATCAGCCCCAGCATTTT
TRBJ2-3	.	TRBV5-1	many	CASSLALPGDTQYF	TGCGCCAGCAGCTTGGCCCTACCGGGGGATACGCAGTATTTT
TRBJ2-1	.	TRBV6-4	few	CASSERGQGAYNEQFF	TGTGCCAGCAGTGAAAGAGGGCAGGGTGCCTACAATGAGCAGTTCTTC
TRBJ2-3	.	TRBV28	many	CASSPGGTAQYF	TGTGCCAGCAGCCCCGGGGGGACAGCGCAGTATTTT
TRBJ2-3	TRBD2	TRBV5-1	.	CASSLELAGGDTQYF	TGCGCCAGCAGCTTGGAACTAGCGGGGGGAGATACGCAGTATTTT
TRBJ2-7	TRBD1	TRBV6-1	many	CASSFTKPGQGYGEQYF	TGTGCCAGCAGCTTTACAAAACCGGGACAGGGATATGGCGAGCAGTACTTC
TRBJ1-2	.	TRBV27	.	CASSLFEGSSYGYTF	TGTGCCAGCAGTTTATTCGAAGGTTCGAGCTATGGCTACACCTTC
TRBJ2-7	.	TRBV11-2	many	CASSGPYEQYF	TGTGCCAGCAGCGGGCCCTACGAGCAGTACTTC
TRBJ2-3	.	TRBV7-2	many	CASSFGLGDTQYF	TGTGCCAGCAGCTTTGGGCTTGGGGATACGCAGTATTTT
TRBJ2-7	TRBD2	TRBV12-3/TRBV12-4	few	CASSLVGLAAYEQYF	TGTGCCAGCAGTTTGGTGGGACTAGCGGCCTACGAGCAGTACTTC
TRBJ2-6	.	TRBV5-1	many	CASSLVEGYSGANVLTF	TGCGCCAGCAGCTTAGTGGAGGGCTACTCTGGGGCCAACGTCCTGACTTTC
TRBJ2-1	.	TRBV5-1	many	CASSFDGGSDEQFF	TGCGCCAGCAGCTTTGACGGGGGCAGTGATGAGCAGTTCTTC
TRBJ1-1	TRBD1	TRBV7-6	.	CASSARTGVRDTEAFF	TGTGCCAGCAGCGCACGGACAGGGGTTCGAGACACTGAAGCTTTCTTT
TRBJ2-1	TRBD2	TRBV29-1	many	CSGLRLAGAFHEQFF	TGCAGCGGCCTCAGACTAGCGGGGGCGTTCCATGAGCAGTTCTTC
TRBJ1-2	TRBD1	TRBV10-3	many	CAISEPGQANYGYTF	TGTGCCATCAGTGAGCCGGGACAGGCGAACTATGGCTACACCTTC
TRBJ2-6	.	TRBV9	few	CASSSQGTGANVLTF	TGTGCCAGCAGCTCGCAGGGAACTGGGGCCAACGTCCTGACTTTC
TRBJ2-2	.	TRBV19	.	CASTATRNTGELFF	TGTGCCAGTACCGCCACAAGGAACACCGGGGAGCTGTTTTTT
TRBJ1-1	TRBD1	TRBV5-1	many	CASSLFSWGGQGTEAFF	TGCGCCAGCAGCTTGTTCTCTTGGGGCGGACAGGGGACTGAAGCTTTCTTT
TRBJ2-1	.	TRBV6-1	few	CASRLNRLISYNEQFF	TGTGCCAGCCGACTTAATAGACTCATCTCCTACAATGAGCAGTTCTTC
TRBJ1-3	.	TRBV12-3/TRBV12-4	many	CASSTRTALSGNTIYF	TGTGCCAGCAGTACACGGACAGCCCTCTCTGGAAACACCATATATTTT
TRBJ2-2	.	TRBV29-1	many	CSVEGLGPAGGTGELFF	TGCAGCGTTGAAGGTTTGGGGCCGGCCGGGGGCACCGGGGAGCTGTTTTTT
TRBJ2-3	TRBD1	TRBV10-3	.	CAISERTGRGGTDTQYF	TGTGCCATCAGTGAGAGGACAGGGCGTGGAGGCACAGATACGCAGTATTTT
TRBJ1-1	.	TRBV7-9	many	CASSRPEWPEAFF	TGTGCCAGCAGCCGTCCCGAGTGGCCCGAAGCTTTCTTT
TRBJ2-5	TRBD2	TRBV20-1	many	CSASEALAEETQYF	TGCAGTGCTAGTGAGGCACTAGCGGAAGAGACCCAGTACTTC
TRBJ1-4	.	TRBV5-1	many	CASSLVLGSEKLFF	TGCGCCAGCAGCTTGGTTTTGGGGAGTGAAAAACTGTTTTTT
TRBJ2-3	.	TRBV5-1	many	CASSLQARTSTDTQYF	TGCGCCAGCAGCTTGCAAGCAAGAACTAGCACAGATACGCAGTATTTT
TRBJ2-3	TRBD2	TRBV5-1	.	CASSPGAWRGGTDTQYF	TGCGCCAGCAGCCCCGGGGCGTGGCGGGGGGGCACAGATACGCAGTATTTT
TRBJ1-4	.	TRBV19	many	CASSPISYEKLFF	TGTGCCAGTAGTCCGATATCATATGAAAAACTGTTTTTT
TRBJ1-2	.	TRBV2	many	CASNVRVNYGYTF	TGTGCCAGCAACGTAAGAGTTAACTATGGCTACACCTTC
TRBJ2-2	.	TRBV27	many	CASSFGGAGELFF	TGTGCCAGCAGTTTCGGTGGGGCGGGGGAGCTGTTTTTT
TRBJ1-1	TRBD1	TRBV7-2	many	CASSSGQVNTEAFF	TGTGCCAGCAGCTCGGGACAGGTGAACACTGAAGCTTTCTTT
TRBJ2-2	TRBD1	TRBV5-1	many	CASSPRQGLNTGELFF	TGCGCCAGCAGCCCCAGACAGGGCTTGAACACCGGGGAGCTGTTTTTT
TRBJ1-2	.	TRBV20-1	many	CSARDTLSNYGYTF	TGCAGTGCTAGGGACACCTTATCTAACTATGGCTACACCTTC
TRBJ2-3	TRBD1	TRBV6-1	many	CASTKGQEISDTQYF	TGTGCCAGCACCAAGGGACAGGAGATTTCAGATACGCAGTATTTT
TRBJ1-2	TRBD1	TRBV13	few	CASSYQGVHGYTF	TGTGCCAGCAGCTACCAGGGGGTCCATGGCTACACCTTC
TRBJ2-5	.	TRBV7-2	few	CASSTGHGETQYF	TGTGCCAGCAGCACAGGGCACGGGGAGACCCAGTACTTC